Sequencing of this TCR beta chain was carried out in a study of OX40 agonist ivuxolimab in advanced cancers. Overall study context: Checkpoint inhibitors had been given previously to around 38% of patients.

J gave up 4 bases and V 0 bases, and 8 bases lay outside the gene matches. The germline CDR1 and CDR2 sequences are GTSNPN and SVGIG (reference sequence). CDR3 size: 16 residues. Here immunoSEQ multiplex PCR was the method, and the copy in TCRdb shows in-frame clones only, minus some. The sample holds roughly 81,000 clones, 94% seen once. This chain connects TRBV30 to TRBJ2-3; 9 bases line up with TRBD2. This TCR came from an adult with an advanced solid tumor such as melanoma, head and neck, liver or kidney cancer. The sequenced sample was CD4+ or CD8+ T cells sorted from blood, obtained in a trial of the OX40 agonist ivuxolimab. The CDR3 sequence is CAWSVGASGTSDTQYF. The DNA for the CDR3 is TGTGCCTGGAGTGTTGGGGCTAGCGGGACATCAGATACGCAGTATTTT.